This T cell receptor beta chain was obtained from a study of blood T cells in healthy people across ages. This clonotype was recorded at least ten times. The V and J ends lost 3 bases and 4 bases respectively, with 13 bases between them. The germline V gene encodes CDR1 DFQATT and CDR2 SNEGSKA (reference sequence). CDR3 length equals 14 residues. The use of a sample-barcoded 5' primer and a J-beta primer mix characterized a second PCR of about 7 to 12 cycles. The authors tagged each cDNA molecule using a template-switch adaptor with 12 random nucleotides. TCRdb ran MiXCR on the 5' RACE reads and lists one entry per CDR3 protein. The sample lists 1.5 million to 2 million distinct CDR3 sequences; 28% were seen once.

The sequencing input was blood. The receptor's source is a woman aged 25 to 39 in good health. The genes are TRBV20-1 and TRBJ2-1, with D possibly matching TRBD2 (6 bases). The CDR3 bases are TGCAGTGCTAGCTCGGGCGGGGTATACAATGAGCAGTTCTTC. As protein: CSASSGGVYNEQFF.